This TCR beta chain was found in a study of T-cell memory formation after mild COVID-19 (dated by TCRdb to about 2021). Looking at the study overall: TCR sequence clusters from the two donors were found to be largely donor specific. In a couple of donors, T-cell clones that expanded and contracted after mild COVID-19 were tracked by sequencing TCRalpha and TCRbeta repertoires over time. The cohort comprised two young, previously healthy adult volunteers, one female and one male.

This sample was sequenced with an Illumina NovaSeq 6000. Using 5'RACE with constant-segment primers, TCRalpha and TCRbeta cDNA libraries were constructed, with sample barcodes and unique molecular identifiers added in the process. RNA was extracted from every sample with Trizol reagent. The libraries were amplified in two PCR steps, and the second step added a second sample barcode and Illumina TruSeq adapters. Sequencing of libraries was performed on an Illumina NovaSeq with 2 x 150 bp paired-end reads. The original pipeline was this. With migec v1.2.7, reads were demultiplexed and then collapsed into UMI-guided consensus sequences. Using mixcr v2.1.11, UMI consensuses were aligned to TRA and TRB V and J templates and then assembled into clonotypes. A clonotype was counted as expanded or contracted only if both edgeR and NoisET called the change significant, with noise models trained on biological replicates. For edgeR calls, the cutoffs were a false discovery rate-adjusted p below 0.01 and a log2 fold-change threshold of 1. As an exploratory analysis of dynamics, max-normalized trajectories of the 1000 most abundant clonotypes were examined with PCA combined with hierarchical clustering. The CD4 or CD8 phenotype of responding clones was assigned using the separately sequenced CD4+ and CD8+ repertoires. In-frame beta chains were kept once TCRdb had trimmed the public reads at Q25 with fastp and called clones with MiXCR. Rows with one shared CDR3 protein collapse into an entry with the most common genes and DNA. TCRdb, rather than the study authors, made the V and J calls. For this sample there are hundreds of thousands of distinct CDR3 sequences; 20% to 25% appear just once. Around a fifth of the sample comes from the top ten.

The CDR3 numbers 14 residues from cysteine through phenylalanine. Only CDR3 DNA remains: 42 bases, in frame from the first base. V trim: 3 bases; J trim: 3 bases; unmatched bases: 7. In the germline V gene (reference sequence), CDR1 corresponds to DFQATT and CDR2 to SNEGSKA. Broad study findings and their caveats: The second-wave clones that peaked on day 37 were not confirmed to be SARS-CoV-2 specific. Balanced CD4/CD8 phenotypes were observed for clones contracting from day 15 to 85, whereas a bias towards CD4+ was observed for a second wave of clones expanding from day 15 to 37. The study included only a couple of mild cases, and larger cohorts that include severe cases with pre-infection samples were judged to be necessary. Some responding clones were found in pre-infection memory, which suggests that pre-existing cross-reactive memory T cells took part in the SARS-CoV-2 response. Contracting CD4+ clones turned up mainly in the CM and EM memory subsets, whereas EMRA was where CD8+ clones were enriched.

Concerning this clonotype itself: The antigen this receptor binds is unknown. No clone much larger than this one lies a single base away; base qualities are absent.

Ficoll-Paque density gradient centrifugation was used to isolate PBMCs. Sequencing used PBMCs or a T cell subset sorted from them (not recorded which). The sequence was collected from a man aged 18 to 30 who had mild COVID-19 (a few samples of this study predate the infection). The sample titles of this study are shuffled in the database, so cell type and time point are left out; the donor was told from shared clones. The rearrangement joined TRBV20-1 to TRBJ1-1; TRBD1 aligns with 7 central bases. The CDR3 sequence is CSASPGQSDTEAFF. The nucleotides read TGCAGTGCTAGTCCGGGACAGTCGGACACTGAAGCTTTCTTT.